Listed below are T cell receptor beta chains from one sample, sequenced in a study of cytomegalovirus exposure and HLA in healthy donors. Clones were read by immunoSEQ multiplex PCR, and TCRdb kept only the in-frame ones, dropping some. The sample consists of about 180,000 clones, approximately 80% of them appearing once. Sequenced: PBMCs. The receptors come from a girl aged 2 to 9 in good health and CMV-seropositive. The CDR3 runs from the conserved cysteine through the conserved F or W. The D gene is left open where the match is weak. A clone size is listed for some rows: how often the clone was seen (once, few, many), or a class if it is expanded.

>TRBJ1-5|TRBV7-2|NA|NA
CASSLEGGGWDQPQHF
TGTGCCAGCAGCTTAGAGGGGGGGGGTTGGGATCAGCCCCAGCATTTT
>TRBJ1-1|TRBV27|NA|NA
CASSPRTPVEAFF
TGTGCCAGCAGTCCCAGGACACCCGTTGAAGCTTTCTTT
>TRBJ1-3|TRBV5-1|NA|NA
CASSLTPTGDTIYF
TGCGCCAGCAGCTTGACACCCACCGGGGACACCATATATTTT
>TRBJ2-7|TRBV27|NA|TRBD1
CASTHTTGSGSYEQYF
TGTGCCAGCACTCATACGACAGGGTCTGGCTCCTACGAGCAGTACTTC
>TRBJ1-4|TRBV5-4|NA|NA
CASSLNRESNEKLFF
TGTGCCAGCAGCTTAAACAGGGAGTCTAATGAAAAACTGTTTTTT
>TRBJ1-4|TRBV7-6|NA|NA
CASSLGGGATNEKLFF
TGTGCCAGCAGCCTCGGAGGCGGGGCAACTAATGAAAAACTGTTTTTT
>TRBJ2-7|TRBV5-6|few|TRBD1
CASSRRDRGLYEQYF
TGTGCCAGCAGCCGACGGGACAGGGGACTCTACGAGCAGTACTTC
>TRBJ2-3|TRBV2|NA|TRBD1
CASRATGLILTDTQYF
TGTGCCAGCAGGGCGACAGGGCTAATTCTCACAGATACGCAGTATTTT
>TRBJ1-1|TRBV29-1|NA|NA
CSVLPLRVGWVDTEAFF
TGCAGCGTTTTACCCCTTCGGGTCGGTTGGGTAGACACTGAAGCTTTCTTT
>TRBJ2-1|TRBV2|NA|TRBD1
CASSLRDRAHNEQFF
TGTGCCAGCAGCCTGAGGGACAGAGCCCACAATGAGCAGTTCTTC
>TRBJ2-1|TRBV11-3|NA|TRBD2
CASSSPTSGTNNEQFF
TGTGCCAGCAGCTCACCTACTAGCGGGACAAACAATGAGCAGTTCTTC
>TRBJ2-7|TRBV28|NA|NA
CASSYSNPYEQYF
TGTGCCAGCAGCTACTCAAACCCATACGAGCAGTACTTC
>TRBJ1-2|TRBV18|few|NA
CASSPSDYYGYTF
TGTGCCAGCTCACCTTCGGACTACTATGGCTACACCTTC
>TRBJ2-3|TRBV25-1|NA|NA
CASSEIGGGGSQYF
TGTGCCAGCAGTGAAATTGGGGGAGGGGGTTCGCAATATTTT
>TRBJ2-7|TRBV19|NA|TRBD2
CASTLTSASYEQYF
TGTGCCAGTACCCTGACTAGCGCTTCCTACGAGCAGTACTTC
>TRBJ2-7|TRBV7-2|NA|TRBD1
CASSFGGTGSYEQYF
TGTGCCAGCAGCTTTGGGGGGACAGGGTCGTACGAGCAGTACTTC
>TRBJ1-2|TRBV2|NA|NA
CASRAGTRYGYTF
TGTGCCAGCAGAGCCGGGACACGATATGGCTACACCTTC
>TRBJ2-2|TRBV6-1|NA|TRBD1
CASFTGGGNTGELFF
TGTGCCTCCTTTACAGGGGGCGGGAACACCGGGGAGCTGTTTTTT
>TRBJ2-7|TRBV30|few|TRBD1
CAWNRDSLSYEQYF
TGTGCCTGGAATCGGGACAGTCTATCCTACGAGCAGTACTTC
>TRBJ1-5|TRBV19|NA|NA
CASSVQGGGKYSNQPQHF
TGTGCCAGTAGTGTCCAGGGTGGGGGGAAATATAGCAATCAGCCCCAGCATTTT
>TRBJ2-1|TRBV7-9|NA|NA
CASSPPILRSSYNEQFF
TGTGCCAGCAGTCCGCCGATTCTACGAAGCTCCTACAATGAGCAGTTCTTC
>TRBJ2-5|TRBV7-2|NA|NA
CASSFHFGGAGKTQYF
TGTGCCAGCAGCTTCCATTTTGGGGGGGCAGGGAAGACCCAGTACTTC
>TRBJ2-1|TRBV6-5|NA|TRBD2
CASAKGTSYYNEQFF
TGTGCCAGCGCTAAAGGGACTAGCTACTACAATGAGCAGTTCTTC
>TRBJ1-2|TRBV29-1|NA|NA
CSVSVRGSYGYTF
TGCAGCGTGTCGGTCAGGGGTTCATATGGCTACACCTTC
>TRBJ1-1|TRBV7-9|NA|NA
CASSLGTQSEAFF
TGTGCCAGCAGCTTAGGCACACAGAGTGAAGCTTTCTTT
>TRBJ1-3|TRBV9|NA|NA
CASNRGSTGNTIYF
TGTGCCAGCAATAGGGGGTCCACTGGAAACACCATATATTTT
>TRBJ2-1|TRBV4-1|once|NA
CASSQDSPGSYYNEQFF
TGCGCCAGCAGCCAAGATAGTCCGGGAAGCTACTACAATGAGCAGTTCTTC
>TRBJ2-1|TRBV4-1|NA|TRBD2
CASSHLWGGNEQFF
TGCGCCAGCAGCCATTTGTGGGGGGGCAATGAGCAGTTCTTC
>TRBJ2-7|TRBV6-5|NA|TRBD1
CASRPHRGMTYEQYF
TGTGCCAGCAGGCCTCACAGGGGGATGACCTACGAGCAGTACTTC
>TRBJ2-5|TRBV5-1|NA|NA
CASSLQTAGETQYF
TGCGCCAGCAGCTTGCAGACTGCGGGGGAGACCCAGTACTTC
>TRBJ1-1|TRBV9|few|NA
CASSPTGIAEAFF
TGTGCCAGCAGTCCCACAGGGATAGCTGAAGCTTTCTTT
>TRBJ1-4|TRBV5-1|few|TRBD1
CASSLTGASNEKLFF
TGCGCCAGCAGCCTGACAGGGGCTTCTAATGAAAAACTGTTTTTT
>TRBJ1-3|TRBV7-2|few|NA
CASSLGQGNTIYF
TGTGCCAGCAGCTTAGGGCAAGGAAACACCATATATTTT
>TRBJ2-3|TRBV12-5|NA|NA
CASGMAPQDTQYF
TGTGCTAGTGGGATGGCCCCGCAAGATACGCAGTATTTT
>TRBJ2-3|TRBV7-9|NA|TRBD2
CASSQGWREEGDTQYF
TGTGCCAGCAGCCAGGGCTGGCGGGAGGAGGGAGATACGCAGTATTTT
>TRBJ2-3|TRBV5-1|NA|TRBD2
CASSLVGTSGDTQYF
TGCGCCAGCAGCTTGGTGGGGACTAGCGGAGATACGCAGTATTTT